The clone carrying this T cell receptor (beta chain) was picked up one time. Its antigen is not identified. A junction boundary mismatches the germline segment, possibly from a read error. Measured with immunoSEQ multiplex PCR; TCRdb has only the in-frame clones, and not every one. This sample carries roughly 15,000 clones, approximately 72% of them seen once, and the ten largest clones take roughly 50%. Those patients who had chemo-refractory metastatic non-small-cell lung cancer were given focal radiation along with CTLA-4 blockade through ipilimumab. This entry is derived from a study of radiotherapy plus CTLA-4 blockade in lung cancer. Study-wide context: Objective responses emerged in around 18% of patients, and around 29% attained disease control.

The study, taken as a whole, reports: Early blood T cell clone changes and increased post-radiation serum interferon-beta were reportedly the strongest response predictors.

The CDR3 is 15 residues long. Looked up from germline, CDR1 is SGHVS and CDR2 is FQNEAQ. V usage is TRBV7-8 and J usage is TRBJ2-3, with 7 bases matching TRBD2. Sequenced material: peripheral blood, taken from a patient treated with radiotherapy plus ipilimumab. This receptor was taken from a human donor with non-small cell lung cancer whose response to radiotherapy plus ipilimumab could not be evaluated. CDR3 sequence: CASSRGAGNTGTQYF. In DNA, the CDR3 is TGTGCCAGCAGCCGAGGAGCGGGAAACACAGGTACGCAGTATTTT.